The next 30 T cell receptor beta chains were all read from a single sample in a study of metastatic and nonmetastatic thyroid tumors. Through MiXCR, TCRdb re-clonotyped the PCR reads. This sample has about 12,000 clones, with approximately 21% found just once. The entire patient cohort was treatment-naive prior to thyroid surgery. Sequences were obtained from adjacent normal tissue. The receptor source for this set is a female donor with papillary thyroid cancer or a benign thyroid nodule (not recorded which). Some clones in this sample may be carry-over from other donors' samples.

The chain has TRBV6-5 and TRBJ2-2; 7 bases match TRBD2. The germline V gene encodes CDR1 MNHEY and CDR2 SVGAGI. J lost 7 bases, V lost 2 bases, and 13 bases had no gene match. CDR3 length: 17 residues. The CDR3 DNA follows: TGTGCCAGCAGTTACCGCGGGGTGCGGGGGACGGTCGGGGAGCTGTTTTTT. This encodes CASSYRGVRGTVGELFF.

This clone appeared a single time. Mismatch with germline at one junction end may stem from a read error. The CDR3 nucleotides are TGCAGCTCAAGGACGCTGGACATCAGCTCTGGGTCCAACGTCCTGACTTTC. Translating gives CSSRTLDISSGSNVLTF. This chain joins TRBV29-1 and TRBJ2-6; tentative D call: TRBD1 (5 bases). The CDR3 covers 17 residues. From germline, CDR1 is SQVTM and CDR2 ANQGSEA. The complete variable domain, with remaining parts taken from reference TRBV29-1 and TRBJ2-6, reads SAVISQKPSRDICQRGTSLTIQCQVDSQVTMMFWYRQQPGQSLTLIATANQGSEATYESGFVIDKFPISRPNLTFSTLTVSNMSPEDSSIYLCSSRTLDISSGSNVLTFGAGSRLTVL.

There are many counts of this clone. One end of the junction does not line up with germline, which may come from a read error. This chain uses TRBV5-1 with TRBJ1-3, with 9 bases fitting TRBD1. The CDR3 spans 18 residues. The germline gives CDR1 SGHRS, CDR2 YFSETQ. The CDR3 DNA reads TGCGCCGGCAGCTCTCCGGACAGGGGCGGCAACTCTGGAAACACCATATATTTT. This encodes CAGSSPDRGGNSGNTIYF.

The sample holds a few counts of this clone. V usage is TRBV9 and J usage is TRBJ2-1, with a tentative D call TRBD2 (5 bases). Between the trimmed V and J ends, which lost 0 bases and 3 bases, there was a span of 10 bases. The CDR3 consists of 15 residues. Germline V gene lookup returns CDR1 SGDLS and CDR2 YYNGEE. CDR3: CASSVDEGGYNEQFF. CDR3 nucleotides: TGTGCCAGCAGCGTAGACGAGGGCGGCTACAATGAGCAGTTCTTC.

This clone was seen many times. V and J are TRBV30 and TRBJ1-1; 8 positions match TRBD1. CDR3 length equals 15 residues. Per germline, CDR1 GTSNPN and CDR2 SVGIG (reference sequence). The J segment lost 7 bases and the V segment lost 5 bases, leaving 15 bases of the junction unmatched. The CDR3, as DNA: TGTGCCTGGGCCCACGGACAGGGTGGGTCCAATGAAGCTTTCTTT. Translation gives CAWAHGQGGSNEAFF. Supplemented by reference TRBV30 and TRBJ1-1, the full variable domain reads SQTIHQWPATLVQPVGSPLSLECTVEGTSNPNLYWYRQAAGRGLQLLFYSVGIGQISSEVPQNLSASRPQDRQFILSSKKLLLSDSGFYLCAWAHGQGGSNEAFFGQGTRLTVV.

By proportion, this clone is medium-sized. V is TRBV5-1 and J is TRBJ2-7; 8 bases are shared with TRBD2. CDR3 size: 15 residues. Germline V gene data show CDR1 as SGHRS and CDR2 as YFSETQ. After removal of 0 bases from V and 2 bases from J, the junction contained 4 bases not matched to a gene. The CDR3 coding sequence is TGCGCCAGCAGCTTGGGAGGAGCGGGGGCCTACGAGCAGTACTTC. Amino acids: CASSLGGAGAYEQYF.

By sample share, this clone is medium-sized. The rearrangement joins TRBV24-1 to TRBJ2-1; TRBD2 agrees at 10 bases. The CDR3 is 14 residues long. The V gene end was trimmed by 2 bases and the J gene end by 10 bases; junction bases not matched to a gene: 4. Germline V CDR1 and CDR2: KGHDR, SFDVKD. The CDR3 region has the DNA TGTGCCACCAGTGATTCTAGCGGGAGCAAGGAGCAGTTCTTC. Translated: CATSDSSGSKEQFF.

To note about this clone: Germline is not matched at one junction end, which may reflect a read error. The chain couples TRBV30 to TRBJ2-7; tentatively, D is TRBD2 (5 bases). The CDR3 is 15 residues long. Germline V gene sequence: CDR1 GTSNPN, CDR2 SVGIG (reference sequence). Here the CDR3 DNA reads TGTGCCTGGAGATCGAGGGCTTTTAACTACTACGATCAGTACTTC. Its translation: CAWRSRAFNYYDQYF.

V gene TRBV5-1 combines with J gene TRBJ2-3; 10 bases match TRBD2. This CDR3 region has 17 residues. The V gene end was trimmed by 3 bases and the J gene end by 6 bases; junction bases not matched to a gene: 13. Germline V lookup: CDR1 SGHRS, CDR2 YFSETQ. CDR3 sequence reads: CASSSGLAGVQEDTQYF. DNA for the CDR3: TGCGCCAGCAGCTCGGGTCTAGCGGGGGTCCAGGAGGATACGCAGTATTTT.

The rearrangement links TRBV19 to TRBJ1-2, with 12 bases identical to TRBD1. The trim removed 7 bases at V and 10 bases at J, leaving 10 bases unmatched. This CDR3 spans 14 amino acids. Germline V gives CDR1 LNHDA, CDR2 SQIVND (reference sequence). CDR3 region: CASTQGDRGPDYTF. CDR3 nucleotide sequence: TGTGCCAGTACCCAGGGGGACAGGGGGCCAGACTACACCTTC.

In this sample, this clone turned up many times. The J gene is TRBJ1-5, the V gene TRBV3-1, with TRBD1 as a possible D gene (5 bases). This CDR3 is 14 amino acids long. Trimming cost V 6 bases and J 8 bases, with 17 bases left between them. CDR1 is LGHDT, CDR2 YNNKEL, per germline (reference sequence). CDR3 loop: CASSLGTGGEPQHF. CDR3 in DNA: TGTGCCAGCAGTCTCGGGACCGGTGGCGAGCCCCAGCATTTT.

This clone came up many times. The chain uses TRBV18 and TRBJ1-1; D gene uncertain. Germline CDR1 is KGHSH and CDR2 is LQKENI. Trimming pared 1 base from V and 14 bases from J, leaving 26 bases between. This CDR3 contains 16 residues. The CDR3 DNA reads TGTGCCAGCTCACCACAAAGAGAAAATTTCGGACCAGGAGGCTTCTTT. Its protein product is CASSPQRENFGPGGFF.

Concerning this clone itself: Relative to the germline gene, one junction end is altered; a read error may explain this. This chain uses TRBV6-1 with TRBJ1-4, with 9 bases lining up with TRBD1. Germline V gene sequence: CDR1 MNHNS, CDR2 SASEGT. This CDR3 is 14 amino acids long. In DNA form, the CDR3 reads TGTGCCAGCATTGAGTACAGGGGGCATGAAAAACTGTTGTTT. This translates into CASIEYRGHEKLLF.

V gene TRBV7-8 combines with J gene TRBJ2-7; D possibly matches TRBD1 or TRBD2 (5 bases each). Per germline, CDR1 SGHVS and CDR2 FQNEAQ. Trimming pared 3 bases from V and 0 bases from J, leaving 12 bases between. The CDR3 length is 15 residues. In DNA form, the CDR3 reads TGTGCCAGCAGCTTTTACGGGACCACCTCCTACGAGCAGTACTTC. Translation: CASSFYGTTSYEQYF. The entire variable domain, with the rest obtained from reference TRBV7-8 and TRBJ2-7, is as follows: GAGVSQSPRYKVAKRGQDVALRCDPISGHVSLFWYQQALGQGPEFLTYFQNEAQLDKSGLPSDRFFAERPEGSVSTLKIQRTQQEDSAVYLCASSFYGTTSYEQYFGPGTRLTVT.

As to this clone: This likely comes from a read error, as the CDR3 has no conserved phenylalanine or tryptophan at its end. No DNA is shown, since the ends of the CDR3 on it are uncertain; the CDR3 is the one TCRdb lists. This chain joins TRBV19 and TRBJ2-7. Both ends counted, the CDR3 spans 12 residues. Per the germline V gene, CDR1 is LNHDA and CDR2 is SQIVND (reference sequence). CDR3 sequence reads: CASSQGLSEHYL.

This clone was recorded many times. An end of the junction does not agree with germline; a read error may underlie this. The CDR3 DNA reads TGCGCCAGCAGCCTCTCCGGGACTAGCGGGGCCGGGGAGCTATTTTTT. Its protein is CASSLSGTSGAGELFF. The rearrangement uses TRBV4-3 and TRBJ2-2; 13 bases are a match to TRBD2. From germline, CDR1 is LGHNA and CDR2 YSLEER. There are 16 residues in the CDR3.

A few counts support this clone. CDR3 nucleotide sequence: TGTGCCACCAGCAGAGCCGGGACAGGGGTTCAGGGCTACACCTTC. The encoded protein is CATSRAGTGVQGYTF. This chain connects TRBV15 to TRBJ1-2; 10 bases map to TRBD1. In germline, CDR1 is LNHNV, CDR2 YYDKDF (reference sequence). The CDR3 extends over 15 amino acids. With 1 base clipped from V and 8 bases from J, the junction kept 7 bases outside the gene matches.

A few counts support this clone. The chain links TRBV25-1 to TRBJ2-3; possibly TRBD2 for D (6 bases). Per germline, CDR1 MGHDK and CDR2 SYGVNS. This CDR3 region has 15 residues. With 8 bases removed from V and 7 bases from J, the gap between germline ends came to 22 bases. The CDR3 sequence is CASGYAGRWSYTQYF. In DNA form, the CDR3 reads TGTGCCAGCGGCTACGCGGGGCGGTGGTCCTATACGCAGTATTTT.

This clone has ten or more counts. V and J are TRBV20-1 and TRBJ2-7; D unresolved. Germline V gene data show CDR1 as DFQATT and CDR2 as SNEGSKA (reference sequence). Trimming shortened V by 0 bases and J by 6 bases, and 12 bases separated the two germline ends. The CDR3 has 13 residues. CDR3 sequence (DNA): TGCAGTGCTAGAGATAATGCGGTCTCCGAGCAGTACTTC. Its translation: CSARDNAVSEQYF.

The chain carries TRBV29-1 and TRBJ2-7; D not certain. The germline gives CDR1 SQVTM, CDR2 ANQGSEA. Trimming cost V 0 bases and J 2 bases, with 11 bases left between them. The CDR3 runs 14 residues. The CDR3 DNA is TGCAGCGTTGAAGATTTGGGCAGGCCCTACGAGCAGTACTTC. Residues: CSVEDLGRPYEQYF.

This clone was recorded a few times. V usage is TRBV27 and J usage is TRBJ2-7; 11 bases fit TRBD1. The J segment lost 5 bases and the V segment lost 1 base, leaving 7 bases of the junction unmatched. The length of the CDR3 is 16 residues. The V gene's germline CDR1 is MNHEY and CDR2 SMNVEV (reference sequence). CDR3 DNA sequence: TGTGCCAGCAGTTTATGGACCGGGACAGGGGGGCACGAGCAGTACTTC. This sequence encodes CASSLWTGTGGHEQYF.

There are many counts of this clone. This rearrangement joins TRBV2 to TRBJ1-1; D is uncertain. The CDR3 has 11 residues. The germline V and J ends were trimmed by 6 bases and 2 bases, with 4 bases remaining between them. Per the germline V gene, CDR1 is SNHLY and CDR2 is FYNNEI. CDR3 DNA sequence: TGTGCCAGCAGCGCCAACACTGAAGCTTTCTTT. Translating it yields CASSANTEAFF.

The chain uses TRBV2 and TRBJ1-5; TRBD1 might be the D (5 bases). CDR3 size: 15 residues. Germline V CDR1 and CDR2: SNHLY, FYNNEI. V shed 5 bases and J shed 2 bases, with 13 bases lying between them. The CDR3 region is CASSPGRGGNQPQHF. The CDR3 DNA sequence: TGTGCCAGCAGTCCAGGACGAGGGGGCAATCAGCCCCAGCATTTT.

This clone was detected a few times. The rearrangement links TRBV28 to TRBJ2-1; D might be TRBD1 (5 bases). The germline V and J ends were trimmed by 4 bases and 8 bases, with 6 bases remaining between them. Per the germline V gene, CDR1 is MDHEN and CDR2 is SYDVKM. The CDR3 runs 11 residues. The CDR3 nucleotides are TGTGCCAGCAGTTCAGGGTATGAGCAGTTCTTC. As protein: CASSSGYEQFF.

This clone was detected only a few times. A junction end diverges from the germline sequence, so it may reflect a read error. Here the CDR3 reads CASRGTALSKNIQYF. DNA of the CDR3: TGTGCCAGCAGAGGCACAGCTTTATCTAAAAACATTCAGTATTTC. The chain carries TRBV6-1 and TRBJ2-4; D remains unclear. The CDR3 spans 15 residues. Germline V lookup: CDR1 MNHNS, CDR2 SASEGT.

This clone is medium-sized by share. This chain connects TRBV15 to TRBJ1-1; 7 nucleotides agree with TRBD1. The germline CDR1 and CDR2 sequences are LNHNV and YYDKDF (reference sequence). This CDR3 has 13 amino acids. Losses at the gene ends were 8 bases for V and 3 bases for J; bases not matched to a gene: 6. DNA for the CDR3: TGTGCCACCCGGACAGGTGGGGACACTGAAGCTTTCTTT. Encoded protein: CATRTGGDTEAFF.

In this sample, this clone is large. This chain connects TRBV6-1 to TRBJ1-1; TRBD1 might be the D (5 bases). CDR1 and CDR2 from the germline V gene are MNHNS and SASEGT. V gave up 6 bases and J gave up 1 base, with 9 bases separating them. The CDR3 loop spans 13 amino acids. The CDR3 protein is CASSYGGNTEAFF. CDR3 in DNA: TGTGCCAGCAGCTATGGGGGGAACACTGAAGCTTTCTTT.

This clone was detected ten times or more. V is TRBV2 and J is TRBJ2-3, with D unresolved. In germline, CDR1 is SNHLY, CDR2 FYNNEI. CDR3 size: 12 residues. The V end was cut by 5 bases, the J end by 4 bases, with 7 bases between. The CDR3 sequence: CASSPSPDTQYF. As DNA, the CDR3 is TGTGCCAGCAGTCCCTCCCCAGATACGCAGTATTTT.

CDR3 in DNA: TGTGCCACCAGCAGGAGTAGGGGCGTCCCAGATACGCAGTATTTT. Its protein is CATSRSRGVPDTQYF. This rearrangement joins TRBV15 to TRBJ2-3; possible D gene TRBD1, 5 bases. V gave up 3 bases and J gave up 4 bases, with 14 bases separating them. The CDR3 length is 15 residues. The V gene's germline CDR1 is LNHNV and CDR2 YYDKDF (reference sequence).

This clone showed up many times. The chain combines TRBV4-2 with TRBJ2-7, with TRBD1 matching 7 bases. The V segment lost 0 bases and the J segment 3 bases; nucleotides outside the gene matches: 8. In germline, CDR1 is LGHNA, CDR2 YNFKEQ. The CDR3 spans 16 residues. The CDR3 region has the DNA TGTGCCAGCAGCCAAGAGGGACAGAACCCCTACTACGAGCAGTACTTC. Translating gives CASSQEGQNPYYEQYF.